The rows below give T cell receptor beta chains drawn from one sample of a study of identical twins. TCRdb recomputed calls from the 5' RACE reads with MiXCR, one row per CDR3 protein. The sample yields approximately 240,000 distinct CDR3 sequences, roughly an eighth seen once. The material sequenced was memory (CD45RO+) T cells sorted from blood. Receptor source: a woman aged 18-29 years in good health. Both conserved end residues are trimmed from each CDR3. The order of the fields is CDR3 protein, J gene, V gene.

cdr3_aa: SVEERQRLSTDTQY
j_call: TRBJ2-3
v_call: TRBV29-1

cdr3_aa: ASSLMGLSSYEQY
j_call: TRBJ2-7
v_call: TRBV7-9

cdr3_aa: SVEDGTGELF
j_call: TRBJ2-2
v_call: TRBV29-1

cdr3_aa: SARDPGQGTDTQY
j_call: TRBJ2-3
v_call: TRBV20-1

cdr3_aa: ASTVAGVGQETQY
j_call: TRBJ2-5
v_call: TRBV6-1

cdr3_aa: ASSLKGSSGANVLT
j_call: TRBJ2-6
v_call: TRBV7-3

cdr3_aa: ASSLAAGQGYEQY
j_call: TRBJ2-7
v_call: TRBV7-8

cdr3_aa: ATADRTEQF
j_call: TRBJ2-1
v_call: TRBV24-1

cdr3_aa: ASSPLGRAKNIQY
j_call: TRBJ2-4
v_call: TRBV6-1

cdr3_aa: ASNGYT
j_call: TRBJ1-2
v_call: TRBV12-3/TRBV12-4

cdr3_aa: ASSQSAGGKWEQY
j_call: TRBJ2-7
v_call: TRBV4-2

cdr3_aa: ASSPPAGEASSEAF
j_call: TRBJ1-1
v_call: TRBV5-1

cdr3_aa: ASSDQGAFNQPQH
j_call: TRBJ1-5
v_call: TRBV6-1

cdr3_aa: CATGLAGDAGELF
j_call: TRBJ2-2
v_call: TRBV20-1

cdr3_aa: ASSQSGGANTGELF
j_call: TRBJ2-2
v_call: TRBV4-2

cdr3_aa: ASSLTSTHTEAF
j_call: TRBJ1-1
v_call: TRBV7-6

cdr3_aa: AATGGYEQY
j_call: TRBJ2-7
v_call: TRBV10-3

cdr3_aa: ASSPGLGGPGNEQF
j_call: TRBJ2-1
v_call: TRBV4-3

cdr3_aa: ASSGTGGGIGRNYGYT
j_call: TRBJ1-2
v_call: TRBV9

cdr3_aa: SATRRGGTGELF
j_call: TRBJ2-2
v_call: TRBV20-1

cdr3_aa: SARHRTDEKLF
j_call: TRBJ1-4
v_call: TRBV20-1

cdr3_aa: ASSTGVSGANVLT
j_call: TRBJ2-6
v_call: TRBV7-9

cdr3_aa: ASSLSQGALNTGELF
j_call: TRBJ2-2
v_call: TRBV7-3

cdr3_aa: ASSLEASGGLTDTQY
j_call: TRBJ2-3
v_call: TRBV5-1

cdr3_aa: SAASPGNTIY
j_call: TRBJ1-3
v_call: TRBV20-1

cdr3_aa: ASARRGGGNSPLH
j_call: TRBJ1-6
v_call: TRBV12-3/TRBV12-4

cdr3_aa: ASSLDWLLSSGNTIY
j_call: TRBJ1-3
v_call: TRBV7-9

cdr3_aa: ATSRGIGYNEQF
j_call: TRBJ2-1
v_call: TRBV10-3

cdr3_aa: ASSSGPGTEAF
j_call: TRBJ1-1
v_call: TRBV7-2

cdr3_aa: ASSLFQGVETQY
j_call: TRBJ2-5
v_call: TRBV7-9

cdr3_aa: ASSSTGTGLSSYNEQF
j_call: TRBJ2-1
v_call: TRBV12-3/TRBV12-4

cdr3_aa: ASSPYMSSNQPQH
j_call: TRBJ1-5
v_call: TRBV7-2

cdr3_aa: ASTFDSYTEAF
j_call: TRBJ1-1
v_call: TRBV12-3/TRBV12-4

cdr3_aa: ASSSLGLQETQY
j_call: TRBJ2-5
v_call: TRBV7-2

cdr3_aa: SASLGSNQPQH
j_call: TRBJ1-5
v_call: TRBV20-1

cdr3_aa: ASSSRLTSGGETQY
j_call: TRBJ2-5
v_call: TRBV7-2

cdr3_aa: ASTPPGEETQY
j_call: TRBJ2-5
v_call: TRBV6-1

cdr3_aa: ASSLWRGYTGELF
j_call: TRBJ2-2
v_call: TRBV5-1

cdr3_aa: SALNRASGNTIY
j_call: TRBJ1-3
v_call: TRBV20-1

cdr3_aa: ASSQVCEQF
j_call: TRBJ2-1
v_call: TRBV3-1

cdr3_aa: ASRSRAGSFDTQY
j_call: TRBJ2-3
v_call: TRBV5-1

cdr3_aa: SARPRTSGSSDEQF
j_call: TRBJ2-1
v_call: TRBV20-1

cdr3_aa: AIRRTSGLGTHNEQF
j_call: TRBJ2-1
v_call: TRBV10-3

cdr3_aa: SARFSSPDTQY
j_call: TRBJ2-3
v_call: TRBV20-1

cdr3_aa: SVEGVPRGDTDTQY
j_call: TRBJ2-3
v_call: TRBV29-1

cdr3_aa: SVAGSSEAF
j_call: TRBJ1-1
v_call: TRBV29-1

cdr3_aa: ASSFFYSNQPQH
j_call: TRBJ1-5
v_call: TRBV7-2